This paragraph covers one TCR beta chain sequence. The CDR3 consists of 18 residues. Germline trimming cut 2 bases from V and 7 bases from J; bases unmatched to any gene: 11. Germline-derived CDR1 and CDR2 are MNHNS and SASEGT. Under the authors' procedure: Amplification with reference gene primers provided the estimates of nucleated cell counts. The protocol was immunoSEQ multiplex PCR, while the TCRdb copy is restricted to in-frame clones and leaves out a portion. The V and J calls and clone size come from that table; D and trimming were worked out from the DNA. The data hold under 200,000 clones, with about 85% observed a single time. The data originate from a study of blood T cell repertoires in COVID-19. Study-level background: T cells, B-cell-depleted T cells, or PBMCs supplied cDNA or gDNA.

V is TRBV6-1 and J is TRBJ2-2; 12 bases fit TRBD2. This TCR came from a woman between 45 and 60 years old with COVID-19, enrolled during active disease. Sample: peripheral blood. The DNA for the CDR3 is TGTGCCAGCAGTGAATTTTGGCTAGCGGGGGGGCTCGGCGGGGAGCTGTTTTTT. As protein: CASSEFWLAGGLGGELFF.